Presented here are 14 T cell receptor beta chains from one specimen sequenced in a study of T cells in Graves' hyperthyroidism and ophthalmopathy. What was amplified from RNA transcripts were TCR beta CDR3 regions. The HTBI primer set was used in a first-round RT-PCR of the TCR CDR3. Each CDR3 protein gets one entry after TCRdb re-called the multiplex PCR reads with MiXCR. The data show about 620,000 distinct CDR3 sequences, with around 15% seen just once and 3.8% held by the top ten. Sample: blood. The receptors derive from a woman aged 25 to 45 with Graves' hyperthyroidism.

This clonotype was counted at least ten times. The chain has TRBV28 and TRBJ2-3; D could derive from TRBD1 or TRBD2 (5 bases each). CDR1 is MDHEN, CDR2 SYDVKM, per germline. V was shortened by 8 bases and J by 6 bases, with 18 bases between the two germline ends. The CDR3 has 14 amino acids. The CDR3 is CASPPGYGMDTQYF. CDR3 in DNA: TGTGCCAGCCCTCCAGGGTACGGGATGGATACGCAGTATTTT.

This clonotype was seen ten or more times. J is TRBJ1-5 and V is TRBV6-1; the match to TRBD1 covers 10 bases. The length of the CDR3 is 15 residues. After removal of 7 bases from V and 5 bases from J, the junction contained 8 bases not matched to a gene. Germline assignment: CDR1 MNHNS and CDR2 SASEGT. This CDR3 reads CASTKGGTGDQPQHF. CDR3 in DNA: TGTGCCAGCACCAAAGGCGGGACAGGGGATCAGCCCCAGCATTTT.

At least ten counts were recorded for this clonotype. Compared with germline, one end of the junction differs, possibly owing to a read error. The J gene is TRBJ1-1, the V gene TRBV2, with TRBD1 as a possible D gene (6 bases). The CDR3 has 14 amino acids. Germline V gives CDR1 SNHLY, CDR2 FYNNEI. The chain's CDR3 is CASSELAGDTEAFF. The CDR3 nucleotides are TGTGCCAGCAGTGAACTGGCAGGGGACACCGAAGCTTTCTTT. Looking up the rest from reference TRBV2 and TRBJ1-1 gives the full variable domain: EPEVTQTPSHQVTQMGQEVILRCVPISNHLYFYWYRQILGQKVEFLVSFYNNEISEKSEIFDDQFSVERPDGSNFTLKIRSTKLEDSAMYFCASSELAGDTEAFFGQGTRLTVV.

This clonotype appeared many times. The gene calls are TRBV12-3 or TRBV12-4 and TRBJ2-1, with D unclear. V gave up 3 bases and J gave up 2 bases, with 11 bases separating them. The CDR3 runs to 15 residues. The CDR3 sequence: CASSFLSVAYNEQFF. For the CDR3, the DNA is TGTGCCAGCAGTTTTTTGTCGGTTGCCTACAATGAGCAGTTCTTC.

CDR3 DNA sequence: TGTGCCACCAGTGATTCCGCCGTGAGGCTCTACAATGAGCAGTTCTTC. It is translated as CATSDSAVRLYNEQFF. V gene TRBV24-1 combines with J gene TRBJ2-1, with D unresolved. The V gene lost 2 bases and the J gene lost 3 bases, with 13 bases spanning the gap. The germline V gene encodes CDR1 KGHDR and CDR2 SFDVKD. CDR3 length: 16 residues.

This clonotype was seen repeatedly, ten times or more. CDR3 sequence reads: CASSLSSGGPGGDTQYF. CDR3 DNA: TGTGCCAGCAGCTTAAGTAGCGGGGGCCCTGGTGGAGATACGCAGTATTTT. This chain links TRBV7-3 with TRBJ2-3; 9 bases fit TRBD2. The CDR3 is 17 amino acids. Germline V lookup: CDR1 SGHTA, CDR2 FQGTGA. The V gene end was trimmed by 1 base and the J gene end by 5 bases; junction bases not matched to a gene: 10.

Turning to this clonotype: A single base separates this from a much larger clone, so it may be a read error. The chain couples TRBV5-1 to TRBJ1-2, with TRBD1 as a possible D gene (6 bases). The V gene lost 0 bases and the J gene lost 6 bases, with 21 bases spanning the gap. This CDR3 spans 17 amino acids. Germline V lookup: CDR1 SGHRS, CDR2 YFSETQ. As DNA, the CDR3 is TGCGCCAGCAGCTTGGTTGCCAGGGGAGTCTCCCAAGATGGCTACACCTTC. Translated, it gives CASSLVARGVSQDGYTF.

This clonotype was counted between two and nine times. CDR3 bases: TGTGCCAGCCGGAAATTTAGGATGTCTGGAAACACCATATATTTT. It yields the protein CASRKFRMSGNTIYF. The V call is TRBV12-3 or TRBV12-4, the J call TRBJ1-3; no reliable D call. Trimming shortened V by 8 bases and J by 1 base, and 15 bases separated the two germline ends. CDR3 length equals 15 residues.

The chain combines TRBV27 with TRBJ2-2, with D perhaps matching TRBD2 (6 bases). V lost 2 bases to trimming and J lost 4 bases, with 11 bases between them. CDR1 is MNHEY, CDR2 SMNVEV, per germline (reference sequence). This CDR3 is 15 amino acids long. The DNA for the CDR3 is TGTGCCAGCAGTTTAGGAGGGGTAGGCACCGGGGAGCTGTTTTTT. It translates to CASSLGGVGTGELFF.

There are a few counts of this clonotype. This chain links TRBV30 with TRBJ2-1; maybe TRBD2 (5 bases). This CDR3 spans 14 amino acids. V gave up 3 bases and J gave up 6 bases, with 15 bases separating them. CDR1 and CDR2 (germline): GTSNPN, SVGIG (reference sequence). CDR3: CAWRNSDSSNEQFF. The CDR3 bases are TGTGCCTGGAGGAACTCGGACTCTTCCAATGAGCAGTTCTTC. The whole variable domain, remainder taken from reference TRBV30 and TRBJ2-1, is SQTIHQWPATLVQPVGSPLSLECTVEGTSNPNLYWYRQAAGRGLQLLFYSVGIGQISSEVPQNLSASRPQDRQFILSSKKLLLSDSGFYLCAWRNSDSSNEQFFGPGTRLTVL.

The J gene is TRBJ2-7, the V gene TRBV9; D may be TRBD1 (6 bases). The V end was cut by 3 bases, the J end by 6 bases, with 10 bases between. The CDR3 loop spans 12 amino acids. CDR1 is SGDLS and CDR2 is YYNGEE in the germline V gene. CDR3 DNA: TGTGCCAGCAGCGACACAGGGAGCGAGCAGTACTTC. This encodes CASSDTGSEQYF.

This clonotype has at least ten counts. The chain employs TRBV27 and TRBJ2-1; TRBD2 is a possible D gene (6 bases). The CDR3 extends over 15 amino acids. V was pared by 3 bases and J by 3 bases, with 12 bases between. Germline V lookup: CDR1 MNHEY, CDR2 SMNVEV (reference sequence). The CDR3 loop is CASSFWAGNYNEQFF. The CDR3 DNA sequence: TGTGCCAGCAGTTTTTGGGCGGGGAACTACAATGAGCAGTTCTTC.

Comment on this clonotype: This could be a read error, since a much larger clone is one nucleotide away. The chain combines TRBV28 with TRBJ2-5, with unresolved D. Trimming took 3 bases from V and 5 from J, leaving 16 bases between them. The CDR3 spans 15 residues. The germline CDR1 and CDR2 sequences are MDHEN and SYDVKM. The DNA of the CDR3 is TGTGCCAGCAGTTTGGGCAGCCTGGCGATGGAGACCCAGTACTTC. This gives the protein CASSLGSLAMETQYF.

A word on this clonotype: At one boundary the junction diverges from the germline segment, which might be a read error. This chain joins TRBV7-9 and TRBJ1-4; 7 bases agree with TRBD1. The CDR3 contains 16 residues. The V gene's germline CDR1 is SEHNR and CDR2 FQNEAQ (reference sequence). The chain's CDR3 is CASSPHRGVSNEKLFF. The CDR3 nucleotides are TGCGCCAGCAGCCCACACAGGGGAGTATCGAATGAAAAACTGTTTTTT. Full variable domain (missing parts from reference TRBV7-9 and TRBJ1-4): DTGVSQNPRHKITKRGQNVTFRCDPISEHNRLYWYRQTLGQGPEFLTYFQNEAQLEKSRLLSDRFSAERPKGSFSTLEIQRTEQGDSAMYLCASSPHRGVSNEKLFFGSGTQLSVL.